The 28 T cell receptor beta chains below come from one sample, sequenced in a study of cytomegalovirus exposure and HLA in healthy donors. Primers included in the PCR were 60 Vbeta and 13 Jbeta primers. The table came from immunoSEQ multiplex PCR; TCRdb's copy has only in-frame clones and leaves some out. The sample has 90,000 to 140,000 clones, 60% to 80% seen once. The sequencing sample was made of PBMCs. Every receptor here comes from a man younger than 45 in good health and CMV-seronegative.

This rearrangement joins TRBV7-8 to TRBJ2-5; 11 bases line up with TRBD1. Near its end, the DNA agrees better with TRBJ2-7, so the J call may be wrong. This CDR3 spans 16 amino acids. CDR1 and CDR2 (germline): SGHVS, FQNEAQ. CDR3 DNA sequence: TGTGCCAGCAGCGACCGGGACAGGGGGACACCCTACGAGCAGTACTTC. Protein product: CASSDRDRGTPYEQYF.

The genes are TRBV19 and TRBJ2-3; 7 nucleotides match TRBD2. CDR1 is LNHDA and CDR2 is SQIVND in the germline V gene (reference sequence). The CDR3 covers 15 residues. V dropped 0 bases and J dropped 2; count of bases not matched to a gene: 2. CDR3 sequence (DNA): TGTGCCAGTAGTATAGAGGGAGGGCCCACAGATACGCAGTATTTT. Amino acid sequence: CASSIEGGPTDTQYF.

The CDR3: CASSINSKINYGYTF. DNA for the CDR3: TGTGCCAGTAGTATAAACAGCAAGATTAACTATGGCTACACCTTC. The rearrangement links TRBV19 to TRBJ1-2, with D hard to call. CDR3 length: 15 residues. From germline, CDR1 is LNHDA and CDR2 SQIVND (reference sequence). V lost 2 bases and J 1 base, leaving 11 bases between the germline ends.

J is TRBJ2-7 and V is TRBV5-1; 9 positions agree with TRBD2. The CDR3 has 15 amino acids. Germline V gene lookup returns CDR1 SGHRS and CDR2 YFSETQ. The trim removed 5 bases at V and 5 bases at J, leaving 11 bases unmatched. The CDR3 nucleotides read TGCGCCAGCAGAAGTGAAGCGGGAGGCCCTGACGAGCAGTACTTC. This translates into CASRSEAGGPDEQYF. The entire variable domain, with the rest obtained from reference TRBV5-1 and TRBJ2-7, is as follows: KAGVTQTPRYLIKTRGQQVTLSCSPISGHRSVSWYQQTPGQGLQFLFEYFSETQRNKGNFPGRFSGRQFSNSRSEMNVSTLELGDSALYLCASRSEAGGPDEQYFGPGTRLTVT.

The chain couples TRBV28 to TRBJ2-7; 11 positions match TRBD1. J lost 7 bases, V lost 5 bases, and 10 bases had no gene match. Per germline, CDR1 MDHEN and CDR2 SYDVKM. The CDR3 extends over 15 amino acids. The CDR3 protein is CASSTAGTGGREQYF. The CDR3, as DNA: TGTGCCAGCAGTACGGCCGGGACAGGGGGAAGGGAGCAGTACTTC. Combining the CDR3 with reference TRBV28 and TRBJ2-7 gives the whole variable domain DVKVTQSSRYLVKRTGEKVFLECVQDMDHENMFWYRQDPGLGLRLIYFSYDVKMKEKGDIPEGYSVSREKKERFSLILESASTNQTSMYLCASSTAGTGGREQYFGPGTRLTVT.

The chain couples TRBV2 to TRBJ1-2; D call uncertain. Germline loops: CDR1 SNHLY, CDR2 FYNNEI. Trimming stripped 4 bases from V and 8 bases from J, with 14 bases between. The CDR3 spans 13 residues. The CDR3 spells CASSGHEVRGYTF. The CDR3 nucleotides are TGTGCCAGCAGTGGACATGAAGTTCGGGGCTACACCTTC.

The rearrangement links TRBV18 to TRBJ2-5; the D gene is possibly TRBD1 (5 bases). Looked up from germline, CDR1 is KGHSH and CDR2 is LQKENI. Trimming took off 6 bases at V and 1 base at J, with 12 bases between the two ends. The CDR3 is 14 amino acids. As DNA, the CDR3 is TGTGCCAGCTCTCAACAGGCTATCCAAGAGACCCAGTACTTC. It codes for CASSQQAIQETQYF.

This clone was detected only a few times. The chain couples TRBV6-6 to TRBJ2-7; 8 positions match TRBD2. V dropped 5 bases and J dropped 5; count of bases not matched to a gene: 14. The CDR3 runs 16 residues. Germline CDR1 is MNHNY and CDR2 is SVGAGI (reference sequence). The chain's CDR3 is CASSPPPSGLFDEQYF. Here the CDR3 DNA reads TGTGCCAGCAGTCCCCCCCCTAGCGGGTTATTTGACGAGCAGTACTTC.

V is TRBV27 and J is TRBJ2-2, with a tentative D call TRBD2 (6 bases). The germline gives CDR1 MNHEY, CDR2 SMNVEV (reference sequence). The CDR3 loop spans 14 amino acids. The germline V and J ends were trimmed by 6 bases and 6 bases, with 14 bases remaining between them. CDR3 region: CASRRRELAGELFF. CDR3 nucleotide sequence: TGTGCCAGCAGGCGTCGGGAGTTGGCCGGGGAGCTGTTTTTT.

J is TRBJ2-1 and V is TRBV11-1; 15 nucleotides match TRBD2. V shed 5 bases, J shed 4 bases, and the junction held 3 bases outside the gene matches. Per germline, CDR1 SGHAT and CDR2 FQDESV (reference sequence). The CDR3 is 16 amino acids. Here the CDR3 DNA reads TGTGCCAGCAGCATTGGGACTAGCGGGGGGTACAATGAGCAGTTCTTC. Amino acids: CASSIGTSGGYNEQFF.

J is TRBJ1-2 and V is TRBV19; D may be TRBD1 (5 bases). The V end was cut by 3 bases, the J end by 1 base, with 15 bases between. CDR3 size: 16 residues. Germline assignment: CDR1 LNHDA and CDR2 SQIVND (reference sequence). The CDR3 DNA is TGTGCCAGTAGTATTTTGAGGCAGGGTAGTAACTATGGCTACACCTTC. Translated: CASSILRQGSNYGYTF.

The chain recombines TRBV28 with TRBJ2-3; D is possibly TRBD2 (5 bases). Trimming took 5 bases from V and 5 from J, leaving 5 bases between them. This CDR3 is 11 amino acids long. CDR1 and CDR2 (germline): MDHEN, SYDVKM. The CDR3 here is CASSRGDTQYF. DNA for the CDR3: TGTGCCAGCAGTCGGGGAGATACGCAGTATTTT.

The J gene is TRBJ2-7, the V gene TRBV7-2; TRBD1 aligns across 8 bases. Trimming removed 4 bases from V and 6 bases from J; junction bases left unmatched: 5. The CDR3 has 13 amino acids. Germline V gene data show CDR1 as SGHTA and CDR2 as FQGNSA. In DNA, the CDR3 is TGTGCCAGCAGCTGGACTACAGGGGGCGAGCAGTACTTC. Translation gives CASSWTTGGEQYF. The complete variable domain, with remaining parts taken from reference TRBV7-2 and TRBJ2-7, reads GAGVSQSPSNKVTEKGKDVELRCDPISGHTALYWYRQSLGQGLEFLIYFQGNSAPDKSGLPSDRFSAERTGGSVSTLTIQRTQQEDSAVYLCASSWTTGGEQYFGPGTRLTVT.

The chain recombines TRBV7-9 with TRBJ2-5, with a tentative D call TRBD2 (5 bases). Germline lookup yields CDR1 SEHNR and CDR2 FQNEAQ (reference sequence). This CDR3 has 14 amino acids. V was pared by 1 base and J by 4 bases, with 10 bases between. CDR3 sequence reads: CASSLVGGPETQYF. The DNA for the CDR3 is TGTGCCAGCAGCTTAGTCGGAGGCCCAGAGACCCAGTACTTC.

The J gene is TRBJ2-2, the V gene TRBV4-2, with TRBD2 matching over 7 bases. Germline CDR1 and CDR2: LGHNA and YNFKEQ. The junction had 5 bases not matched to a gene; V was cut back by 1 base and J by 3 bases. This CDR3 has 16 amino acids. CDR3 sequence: CASSQGAGVYTGELFF. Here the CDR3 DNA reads TGTGCCAGCAGCCAAGGGGCGGGAGTTTACACCGGGGAGCTGTTTTTT.

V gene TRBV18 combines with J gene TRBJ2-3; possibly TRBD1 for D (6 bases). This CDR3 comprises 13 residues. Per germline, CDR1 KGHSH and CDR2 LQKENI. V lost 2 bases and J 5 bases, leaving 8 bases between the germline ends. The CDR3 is CASSPSRGDTQYF. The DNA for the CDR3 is TGTGCCAGCTCACCATCCAGGGGAGATACGCAGTATTTT.

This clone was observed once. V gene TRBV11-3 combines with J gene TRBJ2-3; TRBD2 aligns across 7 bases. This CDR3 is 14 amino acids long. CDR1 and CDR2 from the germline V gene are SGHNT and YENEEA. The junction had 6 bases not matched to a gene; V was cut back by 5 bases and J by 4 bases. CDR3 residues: CASSPPAGADTQYF. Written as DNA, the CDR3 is TGTGCCAGCAGCCCCCCGGCGGGAGCAGATACGCAGTATTTT. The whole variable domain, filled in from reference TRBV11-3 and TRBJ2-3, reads EAGVVQSPRYKIIEKKQPVAFWCNPISGHNTLYWYLQNLGQGPELLIRYENEEAVDDSQLPKDRFSAERLKGVDSTLKIQPAELGDSAVYLCASSPPAGADTQYFGPGTRLTVL.

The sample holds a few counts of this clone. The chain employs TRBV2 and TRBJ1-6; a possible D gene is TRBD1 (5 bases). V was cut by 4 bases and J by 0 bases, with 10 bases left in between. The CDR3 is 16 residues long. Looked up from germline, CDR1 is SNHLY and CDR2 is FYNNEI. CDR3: CASSGQGSSYNSPLHF. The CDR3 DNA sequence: TGTGCCAGCAGTGGGCAGGGAAGCTCCTATAATTCACCCCTCCACTTT.

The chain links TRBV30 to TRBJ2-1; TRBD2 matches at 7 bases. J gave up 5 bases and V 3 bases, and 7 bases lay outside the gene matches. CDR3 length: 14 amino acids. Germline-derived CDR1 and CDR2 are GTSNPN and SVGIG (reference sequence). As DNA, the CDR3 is TGTGCCTGGAGGGGGTGGGAGGGCCACAATGAGCAGTTCTTC. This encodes CAWRGWEGHNEQFF.

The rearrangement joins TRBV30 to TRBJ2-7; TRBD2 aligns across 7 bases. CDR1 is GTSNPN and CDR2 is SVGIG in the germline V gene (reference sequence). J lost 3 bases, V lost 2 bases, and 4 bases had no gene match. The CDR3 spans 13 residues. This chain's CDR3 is CAWSSGRFYEQYF. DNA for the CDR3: TGTGCCTGGAGTTCCGGGAGGTTCTACGAGCAGTACTTC. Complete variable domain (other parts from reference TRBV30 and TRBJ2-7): SQTIHQWPATLVQPVGSPLSLECTVEGTSNPNLYWYRQAAGRGLQLLFYSVGIGQISSEVPQNLSASRPQDRQFILSSKKLLLSDSGFYLCAWSSGRFYEQYFGPGTRLTVT.

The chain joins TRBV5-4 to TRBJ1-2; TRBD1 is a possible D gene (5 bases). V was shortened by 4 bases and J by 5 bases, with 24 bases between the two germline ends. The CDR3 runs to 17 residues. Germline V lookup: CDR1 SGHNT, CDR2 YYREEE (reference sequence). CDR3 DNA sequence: TGTGCCAGCAGCCTTGGACGAAGAACCGGGACTGAGTATGGCTACACCTTC. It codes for CASSLGRRTGTEYGYTF.

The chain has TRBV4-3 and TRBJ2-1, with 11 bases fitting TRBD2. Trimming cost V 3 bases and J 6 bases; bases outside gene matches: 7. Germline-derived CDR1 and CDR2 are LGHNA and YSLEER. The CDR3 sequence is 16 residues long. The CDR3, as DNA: TGCGCCAGCAGCCACCAACTAGCGGGAGATACCAATGAGCAGTTCTTC. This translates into CASSHQLAGDTNEQFF.

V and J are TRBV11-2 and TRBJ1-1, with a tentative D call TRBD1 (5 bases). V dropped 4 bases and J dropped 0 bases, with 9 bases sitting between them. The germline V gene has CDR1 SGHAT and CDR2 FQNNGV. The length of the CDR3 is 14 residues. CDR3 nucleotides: TGTGCCAGCAGCTCCCCCAGGGTGAACACTGAAGCTTTCTTT. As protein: CASSSPRVNTEAFF.

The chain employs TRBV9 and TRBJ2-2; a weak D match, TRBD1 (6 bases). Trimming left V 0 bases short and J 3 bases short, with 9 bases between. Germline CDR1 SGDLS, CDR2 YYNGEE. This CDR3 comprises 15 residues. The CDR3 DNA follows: TGTGCCAGCAGCGTAGAGGACAGCTACACCGGGGAGCTGTTTTTT. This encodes CASSVEDSYTGELFF.

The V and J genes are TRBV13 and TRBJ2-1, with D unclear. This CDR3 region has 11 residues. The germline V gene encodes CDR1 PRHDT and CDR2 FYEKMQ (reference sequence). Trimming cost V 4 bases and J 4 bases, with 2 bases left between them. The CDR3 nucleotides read TGTGCCAGCAGCTCGTACAATGAGCAGTTCTTC. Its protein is CASSSYNEQFF.

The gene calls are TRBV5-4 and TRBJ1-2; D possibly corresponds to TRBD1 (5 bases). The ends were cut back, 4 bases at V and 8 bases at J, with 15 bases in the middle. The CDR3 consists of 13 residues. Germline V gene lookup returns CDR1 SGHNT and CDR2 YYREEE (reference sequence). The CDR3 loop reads CASSPDRYRGYTF. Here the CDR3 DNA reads TGTGCCAGCAGCCCCGACAGATATAGGGGCTACACCTTC.

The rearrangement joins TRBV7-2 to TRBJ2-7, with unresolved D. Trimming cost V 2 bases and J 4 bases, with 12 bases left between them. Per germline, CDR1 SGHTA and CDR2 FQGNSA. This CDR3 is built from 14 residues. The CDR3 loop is CASSLTWQTYEQYF. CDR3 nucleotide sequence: TGTGCCAGCAGCTTAACTTGGCAGACTTACGAGCAGTACTTC. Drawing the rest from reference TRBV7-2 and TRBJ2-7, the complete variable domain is GAGVSQSPSNKVTEKGKDVELRCDPISGHTALYWYRQSLGQGLEFLIYFQGNSAPDKSGLPSDRFSAERTGGSVSTLTIQRTQQEDSAVYLCASSLTWQTYEQYFGPGTRLTVT.

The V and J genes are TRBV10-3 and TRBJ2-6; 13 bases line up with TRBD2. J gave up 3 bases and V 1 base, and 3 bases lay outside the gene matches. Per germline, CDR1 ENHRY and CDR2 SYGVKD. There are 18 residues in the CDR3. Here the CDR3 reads CAISELRLAGGGANVLTF. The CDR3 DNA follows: TGTGCCATCAGTGAGTTGAGACTAGCGGGAGGTGGGGCCAACGTCCTGACTTTC.